These 23 T cell receptor beta chains were all obtained from the same sample, sequenced in a study of T cell responses to AZD1222 COVID-19 vaccine. The repertoire was sequenced with immunoSEQ multiplex PCR; TCRdb's copy has only in-frame clones and lacks some. The sample carries approximately 170,000 clones, about 86% recorded once. Sample: peripheral blood, taken 28 days after the second AZD1222 dose. These receptors were taken from an adult who received the AZD1222 COVID-19 vaccine.

The chain is built from TRBV11-1 and TRBJ2-1; 7 nucleotides line up with TRBD2. The CDR3 sequence is 15 residues long. Germline V gene lookup returns CDR1 SGHAT and CDR2 FQDESV (reference sequence). J gave up 6 bases and V 2 bases, and 7 bases lay outside the gene matches. The CDR3 region is CASSLWTGGSNEQFF. The DNA for the CDR3 is TGTGCCAGCAGCTTATGGACGGGGGGATCCAATGAGCAGTTCTTC.

The V gene is TRBV21-1, the J gene TRBJ2-7; the table's D call, TRBD1, has no DNA check behind it. TRBV21-1 is deemed a pseudogene. This CDR3 region has 16 residues. The CDR3 sequence is CASSKGGGQGAYEQYF. In nucleotides, the CDR3 is TGTGCCAGCAGCAAAGGCGGGGGACAGGGGGCCTACGAGCAGTACTTC.

This chain connects TRBV19 to TRBJ2-1, with D uncertain. The length of the CDR3 is 11 residues. In germline, CDR1 is LNHDA, CDR2 SQIVND (reference sequence). Trimming cost V 4 bases and J 9 bases, with 7 bases left between them. For the CDR3, the DNA is TGTGCCAGTAGTAGGGCCTCTGAGCAGTTCTTC. Translated: CASSRASEQFF.

V gene TRBV3-1 (or the pseudogene TRBV3-2) combines with J gene TRBJ2-5; D uncertain. Germline V lookup: CDR1 LGHDT, CDR2 YNNKEL (reference sequence). V was clipped by 0 bases and J by 0 bases, with 8 bases between them. The length of the CDR3 is 15 residues. The CDR3 spells CASSQDHGYQETQYF. DNA of the CDR3: TGTGCCAGCAGCCAAGATCACGGGTACCAAGAGACCCAGTACTTC.

This chain uses TRBV5-1 with TRBJ1-2, with D uncertain. Germline-derived CDR1 and CDR2 are SGHRS and YFSETQ. This CDR3 spans 15 amino acids. With 0 bases removed from V and 4 bases from J, the gap between germline ends came to 13 bases. CDR3 sequence (DNA): TGCGCCAGCAGCTTGGACGGAAATAACGTCTATGGCTACACCTTC. Translated, it gives CASSLDGNNVYGYTF. The whole variable domain, remainder taken from reference TRBV5-1 and TRBJ1-2, is KAGVTQTPRYLIKTRGQQVTLSCSPISGHRSVSWYQQTPGQGLQFLFEYFSETQRNKGNFPGRFSGRQFSNSRSEMNVSTLELGDSALYLCASSLDGNNVYGYTFGSGTRLTVV.

V usage is TRBV18 and J usage is TRBJ2-1; TRBD2 might be the D (7 bases). In germline, CDR1 is KGHSH, CDR2 LQKENI. The CDR3 length is 14 residues. V lost 2 bases and J 5 bases, leaving 10 bases between the germline ends. This chain's CDR3 is CASSPRGGNNEQFF. CDR3 DNA: TGTGCCAGCTCACCAAGGGGGGGGAACAATGAGCAGTTCTTC.

The chain couples TRBV10-3 to TRBJ1-1; possibly TRBD1 for D (5 bases). The CDR3 has 14 residues. Trimming stripped 2 bases from V and 2 bases from J, with 9 bases between. The germline V gene has CDR1 ENHRY and CDR2 SYGVKD. The CDR3 DNA follows: TGTGCCATCAGTGAGGGGACCCTTAACACTGAAGCTTTCTTT. Translated, it gives CAISEGTLNTEAFF.

The CDR3 bases are TGTGCCAGCAGCTTGGGTGTTAGCGGGGGCTACAATGAGCAGTTCTTC. Translation: CASSLGVSGGYNEQFF. The chain is built from TRBV5-4 and TRBJ2-1; 9 bases map to TRBD2. After removal of 0 bases from V and 3 bases from J, the junction contained 4 bases not matched to a gene. Per the germline V gene, CDR1 is SGHNT and CDR2 is YYREEE (reference sequence). The CDR3 runs 16 residues.

The genes are TRBV2 and TRBJ2-5, with a possible D match to TRBD2 (5 bases). The germline V gene encodes CDR1 SNHLY and CDR2 FYNNEI. CDR3 length equals 13 residues. Between the trimmed V and J ends, which lost 7 bases and 4 bases, there was a span of 13 bases. CDR3 coding DNA: TGTGCCAGCACCACCACTAGGTCAGAGACCCAGTACTTC. This gives the protein CASTTTRSETQYF.

The gene calls are TRBV5-1 and TRBJ2-7; D is possibly TRBD1 or TRBD2 (5 bases each). The CDR3 consists of 13 residues. Germline values: CDR1 SGHRS, CDR2 YFSETQ. V was pared by 5 bases and J by 3 bases, with 12 bases between. The CDR3 loop reads CASSPGASYEQYF. CDR3 sequence (DNA): TGCGCCAGCAGTCCCGGGGCCAGCTACGAGCAGTACTTC.

The chain carries TRBV13 and TRBJ2-2, with 8 bases identical to TRBD2. The germline CDR1 and CDR2 sequences are PRHDT and FYEKMQ (reference sequence). The CDR3 runs to 15 residues. V shed 7 bases, J shed 5 bases, and the junction held 9 bases outside the gene matches. The DNA of the CDR3 is TGTGCCAGCAACGGGGGGGCAGGGAAGACCGGGGAGCTGTTTTTT. This encodes CASNGGAGKTGELFF.

V is TRBV20-1 and J is TRBJ1-5; D may be TRBD1 (5 bases). Between the trimmed V and J ends, which lost 3 bases and 0 bases, there was a span of 21 bases. CDR3 size: 18 residues. Germline loops: CDR1 DFQATT, CDR2 SNEGSKA (reference sequence). CDR3 in amino acids: CSASQSTSGAHSNQPQHF. DNA for the CDR3: TGCAGTGCTAGTCAATCGACCTCCGGGGCACATAGCAATCAGCCCCAGCATTTT.

The J gene is TRBJ2-3, the V gene TRBV5-1; TRBD1 is a possible D gene (6 bases). V dropped 1 base and J dropped 2 bases, with 11 bases sitting between them. CDR1 is SGHRS and CDR2 is YFSETQ in the germline V gene. The CDR3 runs 15 residues. The CDR3 DNA reads TGCGCCAGCAGCTTGACAGGGTTATCCACAGATACGCAGTATTTT. Its protein product is CASSLTGLSTDTQYF.

This sequence joins TRBV7-3 and TRBJ2-1; D uncertain. Trimming shortened V by 2 bases and J by 7 bases, and 9 bases separated the two germline ends. Germline assignment: CDR1 SGHTA and CDR2 FQGTGA. The CDR3 consists of 13 residues. The CDR3 nucleotides are TGTGCCAGCAGCTTATCCCCCGCAAATGAGCAGTTCTTC. It codes for CASSLSPANEQFF.

Concerning this clone: The same CDR3 is also encoded by other DNA sequences in this sample. Here the CDR3 DNA reads TGTGCCAGCAGCTTGGACAGGGGAAACGAAAAACTGTTTTTT. It yields the protein CASSLDRGNEKLFF. J is TRBJ1-4 and V is TRBV5-4; 7 bases line up with TRBD1. Germline V gives CDR1 SGHNT, CDR2 YYREEE (reference sequence). This CDR3 region has 14 residues. The V segment lost 0 bases and the J segment 8 bases; nucleotides outside the gene matches: 4.

The J gene is TRBJ1-6, the V gene TRBV7-2; D possibly corresponds to TRBD1 (5 bases). Trimming removed 1 base from V and 3 bases from J, with 13 bases in between. The CDR3 has 17 amino acids. In germline, CDR1 is SGHTA, CDR2 FQGNSA. CDR3 DNA sequence: TGTGCCAGCAGCTTAGGCCGGACGACAGACTATAATTCACCCCTCCACTTT. Protein product: CASSLGRTTDYNSPLHF.

V gene TRBV6-5 combines with J gene TRBJ1-3, with 8 nucleotides matching TRBD1. This CDR3 spans 16 amino acids. The germline V gene has CDR1 MNHEY and CDR2 SVGAGI. Losses at the gene ends were 3 bases for V and 6 bases for J; bases not matched to a gene: 10. The DNA for the CDR3 is TGTGCCAGCAGTTATAAATGGGCAGGGGGCCAAAACACCATATATTTT. It yields the protein CASSYKWAGGQNTIYF.

V is TRBV27 and J is TRBJ2-1; 14 bases align to TRBD2. Germline V gives CDR1 MNHEY, CDR2 SMNVEV (reference sequence). With 6 bases clipped from V and 1 base from J, the junction kept 2 bases outside the gene matches. This CDR3 spans 16 amino acids. CDR3 bases: TGTGCCAGCAGCCGACTAGCGGGGGGGTCCTACAATGAGCAGTTCTTC. It encodes CASSRLAGGSYNEQFF.

The chain carries TRBV5-4 and TRBJ1-1; D gene unclear. Germline loops: CDR1 SGHNT, CDR2 YYREEE (reference sequence). V lost 5 bases to trimming and J lost 0 bases, with 11 bases between them. This CDR3 has 14 residues. In DNA, the CDR3 is TGTGCCAGCAGACCCCCCGGGGTGAACACTGAAGCTTTCTTT. Translation: CASRPPGVNTEAFF.

The chain links TRBV6-1 to TRBJ1-4; D call uncertain. V was pared by 0 bases and J by 0 bases, with 8 bases between. Germline-derived CDR1 and CDR2 are MNHNS and SASEGT. This CDR3 comprises 16 residues. The CDR3 spells CASSEAGTTTNEKLFF. CDR3 bases: TGTGCCAGCAGTGAAGCGGGTACAACAACTAATGAAAAACTGTTTTTT.

CDR3 DNA: TGTGCCAGCAGCTTACGGGGGGCCGAGGATACGCAGTATTTT. It yields the protein CASSLRGAEDTQYF. J is TRBJ2-3 and V is TRBV7-7; the D gene is possibly TRBD2 (7 bases). The V gene lost 2 bases and the J gene lost 6 bases, with 12 bases spanning the gap. The CDR3 has 14 amino acids. The V gene's germline CDR1 is SSHAT and CDR2 FNYEAQ (reference sequence).

The chain joins TRBV4-2 to TRBJ1-4; D remains ambiguous. This CDR3 comprises 13 residues. The V end lost 0 bases, the J end lost 12 bases, and 11 bases lay between the germline ends. Per the germline V gene, CDR1 is LGHNA and CDR2 is YNFKEQ. CDR3: CASSQEVSRELFF. For the CDR3, the DNA is TGTGCCAGCAGCCAAGAGGTATCACGCGAACTGTTTTTT.

The chain is built from TRBV19 and TRBJ2-7; 13 positions agree with TRBD2. Germline CDR1 and CDR2: LNHDA and SQIVND (reference sequence). J gave up 4 bases and V 10 bases, and 16 bases lay outside the gene matches. The CDR3 runs 17 residues. CDR3 nucleotides: TGTGCCAACGCCCGGACTAGCGGGGGTAGGTTTCAGTACGAGCAGTACTTC. It yields the protein CANARTSGGRFQYEQYF.